This T cell receptor (beta chain) was documented in a study of cytomegalovirus exposure and HLA in healthy donors. On the study more broadly: Around 80 million unique TCR sequences came from HLA-typed donors in an early release. The Caucasian-associated ancestry cluster contained 75% to 85% of the approximately 390 genotyped donors.

Trimming left V 3 bases short and J 5 bases short, with 11 bases between. The CDR3 runs 13 residues. The germline V gene has CDR1 SNHLY and CDR2 FYNNEI. Comment on this clone: Antigen: not known.

General study findings and limits: In vitro testing confirmed a few CMV-associated chains as specific for CMV antigens. With further analysis later on, most CMV-associated TCR beta chains appeared HLA-restricted.

60 Vbeta and 13 Jbeta primers were used in PCR. This table comes from immunoSEQ multiplex PCR, and its TCRdb copy is limited to in-frame clones, with some not included. The sample has 150,000 to 200,000 clones; approximately 77% are singletons. This clonotype was obtained from a male donor in good health and CMV-seropositive. Sequencing was performed on PBMCs. This chain connects TRBV2 to TRBJ2-7, with D perhaps matching TRBD2 (6 bases). The DNA of the CDR3 is TGTGCCAGCAGTGACTCGGGGGTCCACGAGCAGTACTTC. Translation: CASSDSGVHEQYF.